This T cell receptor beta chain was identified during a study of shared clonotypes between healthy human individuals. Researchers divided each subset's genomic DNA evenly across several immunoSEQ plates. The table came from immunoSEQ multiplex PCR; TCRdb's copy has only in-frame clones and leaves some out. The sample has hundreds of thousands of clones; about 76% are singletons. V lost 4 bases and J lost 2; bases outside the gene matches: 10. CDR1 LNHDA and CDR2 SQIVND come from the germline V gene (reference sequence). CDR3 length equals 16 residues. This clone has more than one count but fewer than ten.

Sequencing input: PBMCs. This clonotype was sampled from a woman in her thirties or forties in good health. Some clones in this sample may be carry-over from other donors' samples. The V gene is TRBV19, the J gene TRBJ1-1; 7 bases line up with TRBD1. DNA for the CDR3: TGTGCCAGTAGTAAAACAGGGGTTCGGGTTAACACTGAAGCTTTCTTT. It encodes CASSKTGVRVNTEAFF.